This TCR beta chain was sequenced during a study of OX40 agonist ivuxolimab in advanced cancers. Study-level background: Among those treated, three patients had partial responses, one with hepatocellular carcinoma and two with cutaneous melanoma.

Some clones are missing from TCRdb's copy, which holds only in-frame ones; the method was immunoSEQ multiplex PCR. The repertoire holds approximately 60,000 clones, with approximately 92% as singletons. Study-level results: Which antigen the expanded peripheral T cells recognized is unknown.

V was pared by 3 bases and J by 5 bases, with 20 bases between. The CDR3 has 17 residues. The germline V gene has CDR1 SGHRS and CDR2 YFSETQ. Blood sampling took place at baseline, cycle 4 day 1, and cycle 7 day 1. To note about this clone: The antigen is undetermined.

The rearrangement links TRBV5-1 to TRBJ2-2; D may be TRBD2 (6 bases). The sequence came from an adult with an advanced solid tumor such as melanoma, head and neck, liver or kidney cancer. The source material was CD4+ or CD8+ T cells sorted from blood, sampled in a trial of the OX40 agonist ivuxolimab. Written as DNA, the CDR3 is TGCGCCAGCAGCTGGGGGGTTTCCGGGATAGAAACCGGGGAGCTGTTTTTT. It is translated as CASSWGVSGIETGELFF.